Here is one TCR beta chain with its context. This record belongs to a study of shared clonotypes between healthy human individuals. Germline V lookup: CDR1 SGHTA, CDR2 FQGTGA. CDR3 length: 15 amino acids. V was pared by 2 bases and J by 5 bases, with 7 bases of the junction left unmatched. Adult donors, all healthy and HIV-negative, had no recent acute infections or vaccinations. The deep-level immunoSEQ assay was used. Among the unsorted PBMC samples, replicate PCRs used 300 ng DNA, 25,000 to 35,000 T cell genomes. In the source study's methods: Filtering differed for immunoSEQ, which gave only junction sequences without quality scores. The table came from immunoSEQ multiplex PCR; TCRdb's copy has only in-frame clones and leaves some out. That table supplies the V and J calls and clone size; D and trimming were determined from the DNA. Of fewer than 600,000 clones detected, roughly 77% appear once; the ten largest clones hold roughly an eighth.

The TCR sequence derives from a woman in her 40s in good health. Some clones in this sample may be carry-over from other donors' samples. The chain links TRBV7-3 to TRBJ2-3; 7 bases agree with TRBD1. What was sequenced was PBMCs. The CDR3 DNA follows: TGTGCCAGCAGCTTAGCAGGGGGTTCACAAGATACGCAGTATTTT. Residues: CASSLAGGSQDTQYF.